This T cell receptor beta chain comes out of a study of technical replicates of blood from a handful of donors (TCRdb year 2017). In regard to this clone: The specificity of this receptor is unknown. No per-base quality is available; no much larger clone lies one base away.

The library was made by the immunoSEQ multiplex PCR assay. In TCRdb, the immuneACCESS table is reduced to in-frame sequences with V and J assigned. These tables do not hold every clone; where another copy was compared, an unresolved V gene accounts for under half, and the others remain unexplained. The sample has around 12,000 clones on record, about 90% of them singletons. Of the sample, about 8% falls within the top ten clones. The CDR3 goes from the cysteine to the phenylalanine over 13 residues. Just the 39-base CDR3 DNA is kept, in frame starting at base 1. Trimming costs V 2 bases and J 4 bases, and their ends lie 9 bases apart. CDR1 and CDR2 (SGHRS, YFSETQ) derive from the germline V gene.

The origin of this receptor is a human donor in good health. Recombination joined TRBV5-1 with TRBJ2-5; the best D guess is TRBD1, with 5 bases matching. Sequences were obtained from PBMCs. CDR3 sequence: CASSFEGAETQYF. In nucleotides, the sequence is TGCGCCAGCAGCTTCGAAGGGGCAGAGACCCAGTACTTC.